The 24 T cell receptor beta chains presented below share a single source sample, sequenced in a study of T cell clones after liver transplantation (dated by TCRdb to the late 2010s). This specimen's time point label, interpreted: pre-transplant. The library was made by the immunoSEQ multiplex PCR assay. Imported from immuneACCESS, the table was reduced by TCRdb to in-frame sequences with V and J called. These copies leave out some clones; in studies compared against another copy, an unresolved V gene accounts for under half, and the cause of the remainder is not known. This sample is represented by more than 95,000 clones; around 86% of them were singletons. The ten top clones hold about 1% of the sample. The sequences come from CD4+ T cells from blood, collected before liver transplant. The receptors were gathered from a human donor who received a liver transplant.

The genes are TRBV19 and TRBJ1-6; 7 bases line up with TRBD1. The CDR3 runs 16 residues. Germline loops: CDR1 LNHDA, CDR2 SQIVND (reference sequence). The V and J ends lost 1 base and 10 bases, in that order; junction bases with no gene match: 10. This CDR3 is CASSIAGTVTQSPLHF. CDR3 nucleotides: TGTGCCAGTAGTATAGCCGGGACAGTGACCCAATCACCCCTCCACTTT.

This chain links TRBV29-1 with TRBJ2-1, with D uncertain. Trimming left V 7 bases short and J 4 bases short, with 14 bases between. The CDR3 loop spans 13 amino acids. In germline, CDR1 is SQVTM, CDR2 ANQGSEA. As DNA, the CDR3 is TGCAGCGCACCCGCCGTGGGGTACAATGAGCAGTTCTTC. Encoded protein: CSAPAVGYNEQFF.

This chain connects TRBV5-1 to TRBJ2-5; TRBD1 matches at 11 bases. CDR3 length: 17 residues. Germline V gives CDR1 SGHRS, CDR2 YFSETQ. Germline trimming cut 4 bases from V and 1 base from J; bases unmatched to any gene: 9. This CDR3 reads CASSTPSGTGGQETQYF. Written as DNA, the CDR3 is TGCGCCAGCAGCACACCCTCCGGGACAGGGGGCCAAGAGACCCAGTACTTC. The full variable domain, its missing parts supplied by reference TRBV5-1 and TRBJ2-5, is KAGVTQTPRYLIKTRGQQVTLSCSPISGHRSVSWYQQTPGQGLQFLFEYFSETQRNKGNFPGRFSGRQFSNSRSEMNVSTLELGDSALYLCASSTPSGTGGQETQYFGPGTRLLVL.

The chain couples TRBV4-3 to TRBJ1-1; 8 nucleotides line up with TRBD1. This CDR3 has 17 residues. The J segment lost 0 bases and the V segment lost 3 bases, leaving 9 bases of the junction unmatched. The V gene's germline CDR1 is LGHNA and CDR2 YSLEER. The CDR3 DNA follows: TGCGCCAGCAGCCACGATCGGACAGGGTTGTTGAACACTGAAGCTTTCTTT. Protein: CASSHDRTGLLNTEAFF.

The genes are TRBV4-2 and TRBJ2-1, with D possibly TRBD1 on 5 matching bases. This CDR3 region has 15 residues. The V gene's germline CDR1 is LGHNA and CDR2 YNFKEQ. Trimming left V 1 base short and J 6 bases short, with 13 bases between. CDR3 DNA: TGTGCCAGCAGCCAAGCGGGCGACAGTCGCAATGAGCAGTTCTTC. Residues: CASSQAGDSRNEQFF.

The rearrangement joins TRBV7-2 to TRBJ2-7, with D uncertain. CDR3 length: 12 residues. V lost 4 bases, J lost 3 bases, and 7 bases lay in between. Germline CDR1 SGHTA, CDR2 FQGNSA. CDR3 coding DNA: TGTGCCAGCAGCTCTCCGGACTACGAGCAGTACTTC. Its protein is CASSSPDYEQYF.

The chain employs TRBV4-1 and TRBJ2-1; 11 nucleotides line up with TRBD2. Germline CDR1 reads MGHRA; CDR2 reads YSYEKL. V shed 2 bases and J 4 bases; nucleotides not matched to a gene: 7. There are 17 residues in the CDR3. CDR3 loop: CASSQSPGLAAYNEQFF. DNA of the CDR3: TGCGCCAGCAGCCAATCCCCGGGACTAGCGGCGTACAATGAGCAGTTCTTC.

The gene calls are TRBV2 and TRBJ2-3; 8 bases fit TRBD1. Germline V gene data show CDR1 as SNHLY and CDR2 as FYNNEI. This CDR3 contains 15 residues. The V and J ends lost 3 bases and 0 bases, in that order; junction bases with no gene match: 2. This CDR3 is CASSDQGASTDTQYF. The CDR3 nucleotides read TGTGCCAGCAGTGACCAGGGGGCGAGCACAGATACGCAGTATTTT.

V is TRBV25-1 and J is TRBJ1-1; a possible D gene is TRBD1 (6 bases). Trimming shortened V by 6 bases and J by 1 base, and 12 bases separated the two germline ends. CDR1 is MGHDK, CDR2 SYGVNS, per germline. The CDR3 length is 14 residues. In DNA, the CDR3 is TGTGCCAGCAGGCCTGGACAGTGGAACACTGAAGCTTTCTTT. This codes for CASRPGQWNTEAFF.

Points on this clone: Other DNA sequences within the sample encode an identical CDR3. The J gene is TRBJ1-3, the V gene TRBV30; D uncertain. The ends were cut back, 4 bases at V and 0 bases at J, with 13 bases in the middle. Looked up from germline, CDR1 is GTSNPN and CDR2 is SVGIG (reference sequence). This CDR3 has 15 residues. The CDR3 DNA reads as TGTGCCTGGATCTTTGGGGTTAACTCTGGAAACACCATATATTTT. Protein: CAWIFGVNSGNTIYF.

V is TRBV29-1 and J is TRBJ1-2; TRBD1 might be the D (5 bases). V was shortened by 6 bases and J by 4 bases, with 9 bases between the two germline ends. Germline values: CDR1 SQVTM, CDR2 ANQGSEA. CDR3 length: 11 residues. CDR3 loop: CSVGTGYGYTF. The CDR3 DNA is TGCAGCGTGGGGACGGGCTATGGCTACACCTTC.

This chain joins TRBV29-1 and TRBJ1-2, with 7 bases aligning to TRBD1. Germline values: CDR1 SQVTM, CDR2 ANQGSEA. The trim removed 8 bases at V and 5 bases at J, leaving 8 bases unmatched. The CDR3 is 12 residues long. The CDR3 here is CSYQGGEYGYTF. CDR3 in DNA: TGCAGCTATCAGGGGGGGGAATATGGCTACACCTTC. Full variable domain (outside the CDR3, taken from reference TRBV29-1 and TRBJ1-2): SAVISQKPSRDICQRGTSLTIQCQVDSQVTMMFWYRQQPGQSLTLIATANQGSEATYESGFVIDKFPISRPNLTFSTLTVSNMSPEDSSIYLCSYQGGEYGYTFGSGTRLTVV.

The chain employs TRBV19 and TRBJ1-1; D is uncertain. Trimming left V 7 bases short and J 2 bases short, with 20 bases between. Per germline, CDR1 LNHDA and CDR2 SQIVND (reference sequence). The CDR3 contains 16 residues. The CDR3 DNA sequence: TGTGCCAGTACCCGACCGCTCGGGCCAGTCAACACTGAAGCTTTCTTT. It yields the protein CASTRPLGPVNTEAFF. Filled out from reference TRBV19 and TRBJ1-1, the complete variable domain reads DGGITQSPKYLFRKEGQNVTLSCEQNLNHDAMYWYRQDPGQGLRLIYYSQIVNDFQKGDIAEGYSVSREKKESFPLTVTSAQKNPTAFYLCASTRPLGPVNTEAFFGQGTRLTVV.

Comments on this clone: The sample has other DNA sequences that encode this CDR3 too. The rearrangement joins TRBV19 to TRBJ2-7; a weak D match, TRBD1 (5 bases). Trimming stripped 1 base from V and 4 bases from J, with 8 bases between. The CDR3 is 13 residues long. Per the germline V gene, CDR1 is LNHDA and CDR2 is SQIVND (reference sequence). Here the CDR3 DNA reads TGTGCCAGTAGTATAGGGCAGGGATACGAGCAGTACTTC. This codes for CASSIGQGYEQYF.

The V gene is TRBV15, the J gene TRBJ2-7, with unresolved D. V was cut by 5 bases and J by 4 bases, with 18 bases left in between. Germline V gene data show CDR1 as LNHNV and CDR2 as YYDKDF (reference sequence). The CDR3 is 15 amino acids. The CDR3 nucleotides are TGTGCCACCAGCCCCGTCCGGAACAGAGTTTACGAGCAGTACTTC. Amino acid sequence: CATSPVRNRVYEQYF.

The genes are TRBV6-5 and TRBJ1-5, with 9 bases matching TRBD1. V shed 5 bases and J 4 bases; nucleotides not matched to a gene: 6. The CDR3 contains 15 residues. The V gene's germline CDR1 is MNHEY and CDR2 SVGAGI. The CDR3 DNA reads TGTGCCAGCAGTGGGACAGGGCGCCTGAATCAGCCCCAGCATTTT. Protein: CASSGTGRLNQPQHF.

The sample holds one count of this clone. The rearrangement joins TRBV19 to TRBJ2-1; D is undetermined. V was pared by 5 bases and J by 1 base, with 15 bases between. The CDR3 is made up of 16 amino acids. CDR1 and CDR2 (germline): LNHDA, SQIVND (reference sequence). The CDR3 DNA sequence: TGTGCCAGTAGTCCTACTGATATCTATTCCTACAATGAGCAGTTCTTC. This encodes CASSPTDIYSYNEQFF.

In DNA, the CDR3 is TGTGCCAGCAGTGAGCCCGGGTTTCAAGAGACCCAGTACTTC. Encoded protein: CASSEPGFQETQYF. This rearrangement joins TRBV25-1 to TRBJ2-5; D is unclear. Trimming removed 3 bases from V and 2 bases from J, with 10 bases in between. The CDR3 has 14 amino acids. Germline V gene lookup returns CDR1 MGHDK and CDR2 SYGVNS.

The count of this clone is one. The CDR3 protein is CASSGTSSSSEQFF. CDR3 nucleotides: TGTGCCAGTTCCGGGACTAGCAGTTCCAGTGAGCAGTTCTTC. The chain couples TRBV19 to TRBJ2-1, with 9 bases identical to TRBD2. This CDR3 comprises 14 residues. CDR1 and CDR2 from the germline V gene are LNHDA and SQIVND (reference sequence). J lost 9 bases, V lost 8 bases, and 11 bases had no gene match.

V usage is TRBV6-5 and J usage is TRBJ1-4; 7 positions match TRBD1. J gave up 8 bases and V 0 bases, and 6 bases lay outside the gene matches. The CDR3 covers 15 residues. Germline V gives CDR1 MNHEY, CDR2 SVGAGI. CDR3 region: CASSYSGGLGEKLFF. In DNA form, the CDR3 reads TGTGCCAGCAGTTACTCAGGGGGCTTAGGAGAAAAACTGTTTTTT.

The chain is built from TRBV7-9 and TRBJ2-3; 9 nucleotides match TRBD2. Germline V CDR1 and CDR2: SEHNR, FQNEAQ (reference sequence). The CDR3 totals 17 residues. J gave up 0 bases and V 3 bases, and 7 bases lay outside the gene matches. Here the CDR3 DNA reads TGTGCCAGCAGCTTTTTCGCGGGGGGGACTAGCACAGATACGCAGTATTTT. This gives the protein CASSFFAGGTSTDTQYF.

The gene calls are TRBV7-8 and TRBJ1-2, with TRBD1 as a possible D gene (6 bases). The CDR3 contains 18 residues. Trimming shortened V by 3 bases and J by 1 base, and 21 bases separated the two germline ends. Germline CDR1 is SGHVS and CDR2 is FQNEAQ. CDR3 region: CASSLGGSGGGLNYGYTF. In DNA form, the CDR3 reads TGTGCCAGCAGCTTGGGCGGCAGCGGAGGGGGACTTAACTATGGCTACACCTTC.

The chain is built from TRBV4-3 and TRBJ2-7; 7 bases align to TRBD1. Trimming took 2 bases from V and 3 from J; bases not matched to a gene: 7. The CDR3 contains 15 residues. In germline, CDR1 is LGHNA, CDR2 YSLEER. This CDR3 is CASSQQPGQNYEQYF. CDR3 coding DNA: TGCGCCAGCAGCCAACAGCCGGGACAGAACTACGAGCAGTACTTC.

This chain connects TRBV5-4 to TRBJ1-2; the match to TRBD1 covers 7 bases. Germline V gene lookup returns CDR1 SGHNT and CDR2 YYREEE (reference sequence). V trimming: 4 bases; J trimming: 6 bases; junction bases outside the gene matches: 9. The CDR3 has 14 amino acids. The CDR3 DNA is TGTGCCAGCAGCCCACCCGGGACAGTGGATGGCTACACCTTC. Its translation: CASSPPGTVDGYTF.